In this sample, the clone carrying this T cell receptor beta chain turned up a few times. What it binds is not known. This specimen belongs to a study of blood T cells in healthy people across ages. The study's findings and limits: Both naive CD4+ cell counts and diversity were greater in long-lived donors than in aged donors. Per million T cells, TCR beta diversity dropped about linearly as age rose.

CDR3 length equals 14 residues. The germline gives CDR1 MNHEY, CDR2 SVGEGT. V was trimmed by 7 bases and J by 0 bases, leaving 13 bases between them. The second PCR ran roughly 7 to 11 cycles with a sample-barcoded 5' primer and J-beta primers. Every cDNA molecule carried a tag from a template-switch adaptor bearing 12 random nucleotides. TCRdb fed the 5' RACE reads into MiXCR, producing one record per CDR3 protein. The table has roughly 800,000 distinct CDR3 sequences, 58% seen once. This TCR derives from a man aged 30 to 39 in good health. The source material was blood. This chain uses TRBV6-2 or TRBV6-3 with TRBJ2-7; a weak D match, TRBD1 (6 bases). CDR3 region: CASNLQGSSYEQYF. The CDR3 coding sequence is TGTGCCAGCAATTTACAGGGCTCCTCCTACGAGCAGTACTTC.